The T cell receptor (beta chain) under discussion was sequenced for a study of T cells in Graves' hyperthyroidism and ophthalmopathy. This clonotype was detected ten times or more. Sequence at one end of the junction differs from germline and may be a read error. CDR3 length: 15 residues. Germline V gene lookup returns CDR1 SGHTA and CDR2 FQGNSA. TCR beta CDR3 region amplification was performed from RNA transcripts. During a first-round RT-PCR of the TCR CDR3, the HTBI primer set was used. TCRdb re-called the multiplex PCR reads with MiXCR, one entry per CDR3 protein. The profile shows hundreds of thousands of distinct CDR3 sequences, about 14% of them singletons.

The sequence was collected from a woman in her forties or fifties with Graves' ophthalmopathy. The gene calls are TRBV7-2 and TRBJ2-1, with 8 nucleotides matching TRBD1. Sequencing was done on a sample of blood. The CDR3 DNA is TGTGCCAGCAGCTCAGACAGGGGCTCCTGCAATGAGCAGTTCTTC. This translates into CASSSDRGSCNEQFF.